This passage covers 18 T cell receptor beta chains from one sample sequenced in a study of blood T cells in healthy people across ages. Primed by a sample-barcoded 5' primer and a J-beta primer mix, a second PCR proceeded for roughly 6 to 12 cycles. From the 5' RACE reads, TCRdb called clonotypes with MiXCR, one entry per CDR3 protein. This repertoire shows more than 500,000 distinct CDR3 sequences, roughly 28% found once; its top ten account for under 20%. The sample comprised blood. These receptors came from a woman between 65 and 79 years old in good health.

In its sample, this clonotype was seen a few times. V gene TRBV5-1 combines with J gene TRBJ1-2; a possible D gene is TRBD1 (6 bases). From germline, CDR1 is SGHRS and CDR2 YFSETQ. V was trimmed by 4 bases and J by 4 bases, leaving 23 bases between them. The CDR3 has 17 amino acids. For the CDR3, the DNA is TGCGCCAGCAGCCCCCAGCCAATCATACAGGGCCGCTATGGCTACACCTTC. Protein product: CASSPQPIIQGRYGYTF.

The rearrangement uses TRBV29-1 and TRBJ2-1; TRBD2 is a possible D gene (6 bases). The CDR3 length is 16 residues. Trimming removed 4 bases from V and 3 bases from J, with 19 bases in between. CDR1 is SQVTM and CDR2 is ANQGSEA in the germline V gene. The CDR3 protein is CSVVSDSGPNYNEQFF. In DNA, the CDR3 is TGCAGCGTTGTAAGTGATAGCGGACCGAACTACAATGAGCAGTTCTTC.

The V gene is TRBV7-9, the J gene TRBJ2-5, with 9 bases aligning to TRBD2. The J call may be incorrect, as the DNA end agrees better with TRBJ2-1. CDR3 length equals 14 residues. Germline V gene sequence: CDR1 SEHNR, CDR2 FQNEAQ (reference sequence). For the CDR3, the DNA is TGTGCCAGCAGCCCAAGCGGGGGGAACAGCGAGCAGTTCTTC. Translated, it gives CASSPSGGNSEQFF.

This clonotype has only one observation. V is TRBV12-5 and J is TRBJ1-6; perhaps TRBD1 as D (6 bases). Germline V gives CDR1 LGHNT, CDR2 FRNRAP. V gave up 6 bases and J gave up 9 bases, with 12 bases separating them. This CDR3 has 13 amino acids. CDR3 loop: CASGLSGVSPLHF. CDR3 bases: TGTGCTAGTGGCCTCTCAGGGGTTTCACCCCTCCACTTT.

This clonotype showed up just a few times. The chain employs TRBV7-2 and TRBJ2-2; the D gene is possibly TRBD2 (6 bases). Germline CDR1 reads SGHTA; CDR2 reads FQGNSA. The CDR3 is 14 residues long. Trimming removed 5 bases from V and 4 bases from J, with 11 bases in between. In nucleotides, the CDR3 is TGTGCCAGCAGCAAGGGAGCGGGCACCGGGGAGCTGTTTTTT. The encoded protein is CASSKGAGTGELFF.

This clonotype showed up just a few times. The chain recombines TRBV2 with TRBJ2-1; no clear D. Germline CDR1 reads SNHLY; CDR2 reads FYNNEI. V lost 7 bases to trimming and J lost 5 bases, with 12 bases between them. This CDR3 is built from 13 residues. In DNA form, the CDR3 reads TGTGCCAGCACGGTCGGCTTTAACAATGAGCAGTTCTTC. Residues: CASTVGFNNEQFF.

This clonotype was counted only a few times. As DNA, the CDR3 is TGCAGTGCTAGAGATCCACGGGTGGGGGACACTGAAGCTTTCTTT. Protein product: CSARDPRVGDTEAFF. The chain combines TRBV20-1 with TRBJ1-1; D possibly corresponds to TRBD1 (5 bases). The germline V gene encodes CDR1 DFQATT and CDR2 SNEGSKA (reference sequence). The length of the CDR3 is 15 residues. V was cut by 0 bases and J by 3 bases, with 14 bases left in between.

This clonotype was observed a few times. The V call is TRBV18, the J call TRBJ2-2; D is perhaps TRBD1 (6 bases). CDR3 length: 15 residues. Germline loops: CDR1 KGHSH, CDR2 LQKENI. With 2 bases removed from V and 4 bases from J, the gap between germline ends came to 11 bases. CDR3 DNA: TGTGCCAGCTCACCATCGTCAGGGGCCACCGGGGAGCTGTTTTTT. Translated, it gives CASSPSSGATGELFF.

This clonotype was found a few times. The rearrangement uses TRBV6-2 or TRBV6-3 and TRBJ2-5, with a tentative D call TRBD2 (5 bases). Gene TRBJ2-7 matches the end of the DNA better, so the J call may be wrong. This CDR3 region has 15 residues. Germline V gives CDR1 MNHEY, CDR2 SVGEGT. The chain's CDR3 is CASSYTTGSLYEQYF. CDR3 nucleotides: TGTGCCAGCAGTTACACAACGGGATCGCTCTACGAGCAGTACTTC.

This clonotype was picked up a small number of times. J is TRBJ1-2 and V is TRBV7-9, with D tentatively TRBD1 (6 bases). CDR1 and CDR2 from the germline V gene are SEHNR and FQNEAQ (reference sequence). Trimming pared 4 bases from V and 8 bases from J, leaving 20 bases between. This CDR3 region has 15 residues. CDR3 in amino acids: CASSSGQSHAGGYTF. The CDR3 DNA sequence: TGTGCCAGCAGCTCCGGACAGAGCCACGCTGGAGGCTACACCTTC.

The J gene is TRBJ1-2, the V gene TRBV9; possible D gene TRBD1, 5 bases. This CDR3 has 14 residues. CDR1 and CDR2 from the germline V gene are SGDLS and YYNGEE. V was cut by 3 bases and J by 0 bases, with 9 bases left in between. The CDR3 region is CASSASGTNYGYTF. The CDR3 coding sequence is TGTGCCAGCAGCGCCTCAGGGACTAACTATGGCTACACCTTC.

The chain recombines TRBV7-3 with TRBJ2-5, with 10 bases aligning to TRBD2. CDR1 SGHTA and CDR2 FQGTGA come from the germline V gene. There are 15 residues in the CDR3. Unmatched junction bases numbered 6, after V lost 3 bases and J lost 5 bases. The CDR3 here is CASSFSGGQEETQYF. The CDR3 coding sequence is TGTGCCAGCAGCTTTAGCGGGGGGCAAGAGGAGACCCAGTACTTC.

This clonotype has just a few counts. This chain joins TRBV30 and TRBJ1-6; D perhaps matches TRBD1 (5 bases). V lost 3 bases, J lost 5 bases, and 11 bases lay in between. CDR1 is GTSNPN and CDR2 is SVGIG in the germline V gene (reference sequence). The CDR3 extends over 14 amino acids. Here the CDR3 reads CAWSPGTDNSPLHF. For the CDR3, the DNA is TGTGCCTGGAGCCCCGGGACGGATAATTCACCCCTCCACTTT. The complete variable domain, with remaining parts taken from reference TRBV30 and TRBJ1-6, reads SQTIHQWPATLVQPVGSPLSLECTVEGTSNPNLYWYRQAAGRGLQLLFYSVGIGQISSEVPQNLSASRPQDRQFILSSKKLLLSDSGFYLCAWSPGTDNSPLHFGNGTRLTVT.

In this sample, this clonotype turned up a few times. The rearrangement links TRBV20-1 to TRBJ2-7; tentatively, D is TRBD1 or TRBD2 (5 bases each). The CDR3 totals 13 residues. Trimming removed 3 bases at V and 2 bases at J, with 11 bases between. The germline CDR1 and CDR2 sequences are DFQATT and SNEGSKA (reference sequence). The CDR3 protein is CSASGTLTYEQYF. CDR3 nucleotides: TGCAGTGCTAGCGGGACGTTAACCTACGAGCAGTACTTC.

The chain is built from TRBV7-2 and TRBJ1-5; D uncertain. The germline V gene has CDR1 SGHTA and CDR2 FQGNSA. Trimming cost V 3 bases and J 2 bases, with 8 bases left between them. This CDR3 comprises 14 residues. The CDR3 DNA sequence: TGTGCCAGCAGCTTGGGTCCTGGCAATCAGCCCCAGCATTTT. It is translated as CASSLGPGNQPQHF.

This chain joins TRBV12-3 or TRBV12-4 and TRBJ2-5; 7 bases are a match to TRBD2. J was trimmed by 5 bases and V by 3 bases; bases with no gene match: 6. This CDR3 comprises 14 residues. Written as DNA, the CDR3 is TGTGCCAGCAGTTTTTCCAGGGAGGGGGAGACCCAGTACTTC. Translated, it gives CASSFSREGETQYF.

This clonotype showed up just a few times. The rearrangement links TRBV20-1 to TRBJ2-5; no reliable D call. Between the trimmed V and J ends, which lost 2 bases and 4 bases, there was a span of 23 bases. Germline values: CDR1 DFQATT, CDR2 SNEGSKA (reference sequence). CDR3 length: 17 residues. CDR3 coding DNA: TGCAGTGCTAGACCCCCGGCAGGCCAAAGGGTGGGAGAGACCCAGTACTTC. Its protein product is CSARPPAGQRVGETQYF.

The chain is built from TRBV20-1 and TRBJ2-6; TRBD2 might be the D (6 bases). CDR3 size: 16 residues. V dropped 2 bases and J dropped 0 bases, with 11 bases sitting between them. From germline, CDR1 is DFQATT and CDR2 SNEGSKA (reference sequence). CDR3 nucleotide sequence: TGCAGTGCTAGAAAACACGGGGGCTCTGGGGCCAACGTCCTGACTTTC. This translates into CSARKHGGSGANVLTF.